This T cell receptor (beta chain) was sequenced in a study of cytomegalovirus exposure and HLA in healthy donors (dated by TCRdb to about 2017). General notes on the study: The 500 to 800 repertoires of the first cohort and the 120 validation repertoires were produced on the same platform, according to a later analysis. The aim of the study was to test whether cataloging public T cell receptors could identify signatures of past pathogen exposure. Along with the roughly 710-subject first cohort, a separate validation cohort of roughly 110 different subjects was used. The study combined high-throughput TCR immunosequencing, statistical association of individual TCRs with disease status, and machine learning to predict cytomegalovirus infection status. Study-level results and caveats: Of the cluster scores, roughly 95% were above 0 in a later analysis, which found that TCRs clustered in the first cohort also tended to co-occur in the roughly 130 validation repertoires. In both the original and validation cohorts, the classifier was reported to diagnose cytomegalovirus status with high specificity and sensitivity. It was suggested by the authors that the approach could potentially be generalized to other disease states and immunological phenotypes. The study gave a list of around 170 TCR beta chains associated with cytomegalovirus. While some public TCRs were present in many individuals, most TCR sequences turned up only very rarely across donors. A later analysis lacked HLA typing for the validation cohort, so it scored co-occurrence in that cohort across all 120 repertoires. In vitro tests confirmed that a few of the cytomegalovirus-associated TCR beta chains recognize cytomegalovirus antigens.

Counted from cysteine to phenylalanine, this CDR3 has 12 amino acids. Only the CDR3 DNA is retained, 36 bases long and in frame from the first base. Trimmed from V: 2 bases; trimmed from J: 7 bases; junction bases lacking a gene match: 1. From the germline V gene, CDR1 is SGHTA and CDR2 is FQGTGA. Library preparation employed the immunoSEQ multiplex PCR assay. As for how the authors treated the data: A statistical classification framework was developed to diagnose cytomegalovirus status using the catalog of TCR beta chain sequences. The immuneACCESS repertoire file appears here via TCRdb, limited to in-frame rearrangements. These files lack a portion of the clones; in checked studies, under half of the deficit traces to unresolved V genes, and the cause of the others is not known. V and J calls and clone size follow that table, whereas D and trimming were derived from the DNA. The sample table records some 200,000 clones; about 80% of these occur just once. Together, the top ten hold 2.5% to 3.5% of the sample.

Comments on this clone: The antigen this receptor binds is unknown. Per-nucleotide qualities are absent, and no much larger clonotype sits a single base away.

The donors belonged to the validation cohort of about 110 subjects, which was separate from the approximately 700-subject first cohort. Sequencing was done on a sample of PBMCs. Rearrangement joined TRBV7-3 to TRBJ1-1; 7 bases in between match TRBD1. The TCR was taken from a young woman in good health and CMV-seropositive. The sequenced DNA is TGTGCCAGCAGCTTATCAGGGGGTGAAGCTTTCTTT. It encodes CASSLSGGEAFF.